Each of the 29 T cell receptor beta chains below was sequenced from the same sample in a study of T cells in women clearing cervical HPV infection. The assay was immunoSEQ multiplex PCR, and TCRdb's table has in-frame clones only and misses some. The sample's table shows tens of thousands of clones. The sample consisted of blood buffy coat. These receptor sequences come from a woman between 18 and 70 years old with a cervical HPV16 infection that either progressed to CIN3+ or cleared (not recorded which).

With regard to this clone: The read ends 3 residues shy of where the CDR3 ends; the end is completed using the germline J gene. The chain carries TRBV7-9 and TRBJ1-1; D not certain. The CDR3 spans 14 residues. Looked up from germline, CDR1 is SEHNR and CDR2 is FQNEAQ (reference sequence). The ends were cut back, 5 bases at V and 4 bases at J, with 14 bases in the middle. The sequenced part of the CDR3 DNA is TGTGCCAGCAGCCCGGCCCGGCCAGGCACTGAA. Amino acids: CASSPARPGTE. The whole CDR3 reads CASSPARPGTEAFF. The entire variable domain, with the rest obtained from reference TRBV7-9 and TRBJ1-1, is as follows: DTGVSQNPRHKITKRGQNVTFRCDPISEHNRLYWYRQTLGQGPEFLTYFQNEAQLEKSRLLSDRFSAERPKGSFSTLEIQRTEQGDSAMYLCASSPARPGTEAFFGQGTRLTVV.

Worth noting for this clone: The read ends 3 residues before the CDR3 terminus; that terminus is restored from the germline J gene. This rearrangement joins TRBV5-1 to TRBJ2-7; possible D gene TRBD1, 6 bases. The CDR3 contains 13 residues. Trimming stripped 4 bases from V and 2 bases from J, with 10 bases between. The germline CDR1 and CDR2 sequences are SGHRS and YFSETQ. Partial CDR3 DNA: TGCGCCAGCAGCCCGGGACAAACCTACGAG. Translation: CASSPGQTYE. From start to end, the CDR3 is CASSPGQTYEQYF.

A remark on this clone: Sequencing ends 3 residues short of the CDR3 end; the germline J gene provides the rest. The chain is built from TRBV6-4 and TRBJ1-1; the D gene is possibly TRBD1 (6 bases). This CDR3 region has 13 residues. The germline V and J ends were trimmed by 6 bases and 1 base, with 9 bases remaining between them. Germline values: CDR1 MRHNA, CDR2 SNTAGT. This CDR3 reads CASSRGPNTEAFF. CDR3 DNA, as far as it was read: TGTGCCAGCAGCAGGGGCCCGAACACTGAA.

Points on this clone: The read ends 3 residues before the CDR3 terminus; that terminus is restored from the germline J gene. The chain is built from TRBV6-2 or TRBV6-3 and TRBJ2-5, with TRBD2 matching 7 bases. In germline, CDR1 is MNHEY, CDR2 SVGEGT. The length of the CDR3 is 14 residues. V was clipped by 4 bases and J by 4 bases; unmatched bases: 6. The CDR3 region is CASSSAGLPETQYF. The sequenced part of the CDR3 DNA is TGTGCCAGCAGTTCCGCGGGACTACCAGAGACC.

CDR3 amino acids: CASSHLPGSNEKLFF. The sequenced CDR3 bases are TGCGCCAGCAGCCATCTTCCGGGGTCTAATGAAAAA. The chain carries TRBV4-1 and TRBJ1-4, with D hard to call. Coverage ceases 3 residues before the CDR3 finishes, and the germline J gene fills in the end. CDR1 and CDR2 (germline): MGHRA, YSYEKL. The germline V and J ends were trimmed by 3 bases and 3 bases, with 11 bases remaining between them. This CDR3 is 15 amino acids long.

Remarks on this clone: The sequence runs out 3 residues before the end of the CDR3; the remainder is reconstructed from the germline J gene. The rearrangement links TRBV5-6 to TRBJ1-1; D is possibly TRBD1 (5 bases). This CDR3 comprises 14 residues. The V end lost 3 bases, the J end lost 5 bases, and 14 bases lay between the germline ends. Germline CDR1 and CDR2: SGHDT and YYEEEE. The CDR3 DNA, read in part, is TGTGCCAGCAGCTGGGAGCCCGGGGGTACTGAA. This codes for CASSWEPGGTE. The CDR3 in full is CASSWEPGGTEAFF.

With regard to this clone: Read data end 3 residues before the CDR3 end; the end is taken from the germline J gene. J is TRBJ2-3 and V is TRBV19; 15 bases match TRBD2. Germline CDR1 LNHDA, CDR2 SQIVND (reference sequence). The CDR3 is 17 residues long. With 5 bases clipped from V and 4 bases from J, the junction kept 7 bases outside the gene matches. The CDR3 here is CASSYGTSGGRADTQYF. CDR3 DNA, as far as it was read: TGTGCCAGTAGTTACGGGACTAGCGGGGGGCGGGCAGATACG.

A word on this clone: The sequence runs out 3 residues before the end of the CDR3; the remainder is reconstructed from the germline J gene. The chain combines TRBV19 with TRBJ2-2; 11 nucleotides align to TRBD1. CDR1 and CDR2 (germline): LNHDA, SQIVND (reference sequence). The trim removed 4 bases at V and 4 bases at J, leaving 5 bases unmatched. The CDR3 extends over 16 amino acids. The chain's CDR3 is CASSSGQGAGTGELFF. The sequenced part of the CDR3 DNA is TGTGCCAGTAGTAGTGGACAGGGGGCGGGCACCGGGGAG.

Worth noting for this clone: The CDR3 end is not reached by the read, which stops 3 residues before it; the germline J gene fills it in. The chain employs TRBV30 and TRBJ1-5; D perhaps matches TRBD1 (5 bases). V shed 2 bases and J shed 3 bases, with 8 bases lying between them. CDR1 is GTSNPN and CDR2 is SVGIG in the germline V gene (reference sequence). The CDR3 is made up of 13 amino acids. The covered CDR3 bases are TGTGCCTGGAGTAAACAGGACAATCAGCCC. It translates to CAWSKQDNQP. From start to end, the CDR3 is CAWSKQDNQPQHF.

For this clone: From the germline J gene comes the end of the CDR3, since the read stops 3 residues before it. The V and J genes are TRBV7-6 and TRBJ1-1; the match to TRBD1 covers 11 bases. The CDR3 runs 15 residues. Germline CDR1 SGHVS, CDR2 FNYEAQ. The V segment lost 4 bases and the J segment 5 bases; nucleotides outside the gene matches: 6. Incomplete CDR3 DNA: TGTGCCAGCAGCTCTGGACAGGGGGCGAGGACTGAA. Its translation: CASSSGQGARTE. Given in full, the CDR3 is CASSSGQGARTEAFF.

Considering frequency, this clone is medium-sized (0.01 to 0.1%). The sequenced CDR3 bases are TGCGCCAGCAGCGTCGGAGAGACC. It translates to CASSVGET. The complete CDR3 protein is CASSVGETQYF. This chain links TRBV5-1 with TRBJ2-5; unclear D gene. The read terminates 3 residues before the CDR3 end, so the remaining end is supplied by the germline J gene. The CDR3 contains 11 residues. Germline V gene data show CDR1 as SGHRS and CDR2 as YFSETQ. Trimming removed 4 bases from V and 4 bases from J, with 5 bases in between.

About this clone: The read is 3 residues too short to cover the CDR3 end, so that end is filled in from the germline J gene. The rearrangement joins TRBV5-6 to TRBJ1-4; perhaps TRBD1 as D (6 bases). V lost 7 bases and J lost 8, with 18 bases in between. The CDR3 sequence is 14 residues long. Looked up from germline, CDR1 is SGHDT and CDR2 is YYEEEE. CDR3 DNA (partial): TGTGCCAGCTTACTCTTCGACAGGCAGGAAAAA. Encoded protein: CASLLFDRQEK. The entire CDR3 protein is CASLLFDRQEKLFF. The complete variable domain, with remaining parts taken from reference TRBV5-6 and TRBJ1-4, reads DAGVTQSPTHLIKTRGQQVTLRCSPKSGHDTVSWYQQALGQGPQFIFQYYEEEERQRGNFPDRFSGHQFPNYSSELNVNALLLGDSALYLCASLLFDRQEKLFFGSGTQLSVL.

As concerns this clone: The read ends 3 residues before the CDR3 terminus; that terminus is restored from the germline J gene. V usage is TRBV7-2 and J usage is TRBJ1-1, with 7 nucleotides matching TRBD1. This CDR3 spans 14 amino acids. V was clipped by 2 bases and J by 1 base; unmatched bases: 1. Germline lookup yields CDR1 SGHTA and CDR2 FQGNSA. The CDR3 protein is CASSLYRGNTEAFF. The covered CDR3 bases are TGTGCCAGCAGCTTATACAGGGGGAACACTGAA. The full variable domain, with the rest looked up from reference TRBV7-2 and TRBJ1-1, is GAGVSQSPSNKVTEKGKDVELRCDPISGHTALYWYRQSLGQGLEFLIYFQGNSAPDKSGLPSDRFSAERTGGSVSTLTIQRTQQEDSAVYLCASSLYRGNTEAFFGQGTRLTVV.

Comments on this clone: The read ends 3 residues before the CDR3 terminus; that terminus is restored from the germline J gene. The chain couples TRBV5-3 to TRBJ1-4, with D perhaps TRBD1 (5 bases). Being an ORF, TRBV5-3 has a function that is uncertain. The length of the CDR3 is 13 residues. CDR3 DNA, as far as it was read: TGTGCCAGAAGCTTGGAGGCGGCGGGGGAA. It translates to CARSLEAAGE. From start to end, the CDR3 is CARSLEAAGELFF.

Remarks on this clone: The read comes to an end 3 residues before the CDR3 does, leaving the germline J gene to fill in the end. The rearrangement uses TRBV19 and TRBJ2-1; D might be TRBD2 (5 bases). Germline loops: CDR1 LNHDA, CDR2 SQIVND (reference sequence). V lost 0 bases to trimming and J lost 0 bases, with 12 bases between them. The CDR3 is made up of 17 amino acids. The sequenced CDR3 bases are TGTGCCAGTAGTATAGATCACCTAGCCAGCTCCTACAATGAG. Protein sequence: CASSIDHLASSYNE. The entire CDR3 protein reads CASSIDHLASSYNEQFF.

Here the CDR3 reads CASTPGQPYTEAFF. The DNA read from the CDR3 is TGTGCCAGCACTCCGGGACAGCCGTACACTGAA. The chain links TRBV6-4 to TRBJ1-1; 7 bases align to TRBD1. The CDR3 end is not reached by the read, which stops 3 residues before it; the germline J gene fills it in. The CDR3 is 14 residues long. V lost 7 bases, J lost 3 bases, and 8 bases stayed unmatched. CDR1 and CDR2 from the germline V gene are MRHNA and SNTAGT.

As concerns this clone: The observed sequence ends 3 residues before the CDR3 terminus, with the missing tail filled in from the germline J gene. The chain uses TRBV9 and TRBJ1-4; possibly TRBD1 for D (6 bases). Trimming pared 5 bases from V and 4 bases from J, leaving 15 bases between. Germline CDR1 and CDR2: SGDLS and YYNGEE. The CDR3 extends over 15 amino acids. The CDR3 DNA, read in part, is TGTGCCAGCAGTCCAGGGGCCGTAGATAATGAAAAA. Translated, it gives CASSPGAVDNEK. The whole CDR3 reads CASSPGAVDNEKLFF.

For this clone: The observed sequence ends 3 residues before the CDR3 terminus, with the missing tail filled in from the germline J gene. The chain is built from TRBV6-1 and TRBJ2-3; D assignment may be TRBD1 or TRBD2 (6 bases each). The germline gives CDR1 MNHNS, CDR2 SASEGT. The V and J ends lost 3 bases and 2 bases respectively, with 15 bases between them. The CDR3 loop spans 16 amino acids. CDR3 in amino acids: CASSEGAEGPTDTQYF. Partial CDR3 DNA: TGTGCCAGCAGTGAGGGGGCGGAGGGACCCACAGATACG.

Comments on this clone: The read comes to an end 3 residues before the CDR3 does, leaving the germline J gene to fill in the end. The chain employs TRBV18 and TRBJ1-1; 7 bases agree with TRBD1. The CDR3 consists of 15 residues. Trimming at V came to 1 base and at J to 7 bases, leaving 9 bases not matched to a gene. CDR1 is KGHSH and CDR2 is LQKENI in the germline V gene. The CDR3 here is CASSPLRQGTYEAFF. CDR3 DNA (partial): TGTGCCAGCTCACCACTTCGACAGGGTACGTATGAA.

As regards this clone: The read terminates 3 residues ahead of where the CDR3 ends, so the germline J gene completes it. This chain links TRBV5-4 with TRBJ1-2; 7 positions match TRBD1. Trimming cost V 7 bases and J 5 bases; bases outside gene matches: 8. The germline V gene encodes CDR1 SGHNT and CDR2 YYREEE (reference sequence). CDR3 size: 13 residues. The sequenced part of the CDR3 DNA is TGTGCCAGCCATTCGACAGGGATATATGGC. Encoded protein: CASHSTGIYG. The CDR3 in its entirety is CASHSTGIYGYTF.

As regards this clone: The read comes to an end 3 residues before the CDR3 does, leaving the germline J gene to fill in the end. This chain links TRBV7-6 with TRBJ2-5, with a weak D call TRBD2 (6 bases). The CDR3 loop spans 12 amino acids. Trimming took 8 bases from V and 4 from J, leaving 11 bases between them. Germline V gene data show CDR1 as SGHVS and CDR2 as FNYEAQ. The sequenced part of the CDR3 DNA is TGTGCCAGCCGTGGAGGGGCAGAGACC. This gives the protein CASRGGAET. The entire CDR3 protein is CASRGGAETQYF.

Details on this clone: The CDR3 goes on 3 residues after the read ends, and that part is filled in from the germline J gene. The V call is TRBV7-2, the J call TRBJ2-2, with 9 positions matching TRBD2. V lost 5 bases, J lost 8 bases, and 9 bases stayed unmatched. The CDR3 extends over 15 amino acids. In germline, CDR1 is SGHTA, CDR2 FQGNSA. Partial CDR3 DNA: TGTGCCAGCAGCGCGGGACTAGCCCTCAGAGGGGAG. Translating it yields CASSAGLALRGE. The CDR3 in full is CASSAGLALRGELFF.

In regard to this clone: Coverage ceases 3 residues before the CDR3 finishes, and the germline J gene fills in the end. This rearrangement joins TRBV6-1 to TRBJ1-1; no reliable D call. This CDR3 is built from 15 residues. Trimming cost V 1 base and J 7 bases, with 16 bases left between them. CDR1 and CDR2 (germline): MNHNS, SASEGT. CDR3 protein: CASSEGGLPAGEAFF. The CDR3 DNA, read in part, is TGTGCCAGCAGTGAAGGTGGACTCCCCGCCGGTGAA.

Note on this clone: The read stops 3 residues short of the end of the CDR3; the missing end is completed from the germline J gene. The rearrangement links TRBV19 to TRBJ2-6; D unclear. With 1 base removed from V and 0 bases from J, the gap between germline ends came to 4 bases. The CDR3 sequence is 15 residues long. Germline V gene sequence: CDR1 LNHDA, CDR2 SQIVND (reference sequence). The sequenced part of the CDR3 DNA is TGTGCCAGTAGTATAGCGGGCTCTGGGGCCAACGTC. Translating it yields CASSIAGSGANV. The CDR3 in its entirety is CASSIAGSGANVLTF.

Remarks on this clone: The read ends 3 residues early relative to the CDR3; the germline J gene fills the gap. The rearrangement uses TRBV5-1 and TRBJ2-5, with 9 bases matching TRBD2. The CDR3 covers 16 residues. CDR1 is SGHRS, CDR2 YFSETQ, per germline. V lost 0 bases, J lost 1 base, and 4 bases stayed unmatched. The covered CDR3 bases are TGCGCCAGCAGCTTGGACGTAGCGGGGGCCCAAGAGACC. Its translation is CASSLDVAGAQET. In full, the CDR3 is CASSLDVAGAQETQYF.

As for this clone: The sequenced fragment ends 3 residues before the CDR3 boundary, so the rest is inferred from the germline J gene. This chain uses TRBV7-8 with TRBJ2-7, with 12 nucleotides matching TRBD2. This CDR3 has 16 amino acids. Germline loops: CDR1 SGHVS, CDR2 FQNEAQ. V lost 1 base and J lost 2; bases outside the gene matches: 3. Partial CDR3 DNA: TGTGCCAGCAGCTTAGGGTCTAGCGGGGGGGCCTACGAG. It is translated as CASSLGSSGGAYE. The CDR3 in full is CASSLGSSGGAYEQYF.

On this clone itself: Sequencing ends 3 residues short of the CDR3 end; the germline J gene provides the rest. The V call is TRBV19, the J call TRBJ1-2; a possible D gene is TRBD1 (5 bases). From germline, CDR1 is LNHDA and CDR2 SQIVND (reference sequence). Trimming pared 3 bases from V and 5 bases from J, leaving 13 bases between. There are 14 residues in the CDR3. The CDR3 bases that were read are TGTGCCAGTAGTATGGCCAGGGATGAGTATGGC. Its protein product is CASSMARDEYG. The full CDR3 is CASSMARDEYGYTF.

Remarks on this clone: The sequenced fragment ends 3 residues before the CDR3 boundary, so the rest is inferred from the germline J gene. The chain carries TRBV2 and TRBJ2-7; D ambiguous. The V end was cut by 3 bases, the J end by 0 bases, with 3 bases between. The CDR3 has 12 amino acids. Per germline, CDR1 SNHLY and CDR2 FYNNEI. CDR3 DNA, as far as it was read: TGTGCCAGCAGTGACAACTCCTACGAG. Translating gives CASSDNSYE. The CDR3 reads in full as CASSDNSYEQYF.

Details on this clone: The missing CDR3 end, 3 residues past where the read stops, is filled in from the germline J gene. This sequence joins TRBV20-1 and TRBJ2-5; no firm D call. Trimming took 4 bases from V and 4 from J, leaving 10 bases between them. The CDR3 has 12 residues. Per germline, CDR1 DFQATT and CDR2 SNEGSKA (reference sequence). CDR3 sequence: CSAKGPRETQYF. The sequenced CDR3 bases are TGCAGTGCTAAGGGCCCTCGAGAGACC.